The clone carrying this T cell receptor beta chain was seen a single time. The antigen is unknown. The germline gene is not matched at one end of the junction; a read error may be the cause. This sample was included in a study of cytomegalovirus exposure and HLA in healthy donors. General study findings and limits: Listed as cytomegalovirus-associated were 164 TCR beta chains. Researchers reported in a later analysis that a missense DCLRE1C variant was tied to TCR beta V- and J-gene trimming. In a later analysis, common viral pathogens appeared linked to several of the most significant clusters.

CDR1 and CDR2 from the germline V gene are SQVTM and ANQGSEA. The CDR3 consists of 19 residues. The PCR contained 60 Vbeta and 13 Jbeta primers. The method was immunoSEQ multiplex PCR; TCRdb's version includes in-frame clones alone and lacks a portion of them. Of about 160,000 clones in the sample, around 77% were seen once. The V and J genes are TRBV29-1 and TRBJ2-6, with 8 bases identical to TRBD2. The source is a woman aged 30 to 39 in good health and CMV-seronegative. The sequencing sample was made of PBMCs. In DNA form, the CDR3 reads TGCAGCGTGTGGGGGGACTACAGCGGGGGTGGCTCTGGGGCCAACGGCCTGACTTTC. Protein product: CSVWGDYSGGGSGANGLTF.